Reported below is one TCR beta chain. Its antigen remains unidentified. The source of the sample is a study of cytomegalovirus exposure and HLA in healthy donors. General study points: While the bulk of TCR sequences proved rare, some public TCRs turned up in many donors.

While unrecorded immune exposures were likely, the donors were nominally healthy when sampled. Vbeta (60) and Jbeta (13) primers were used in the PCR. Method: immunoSEQ multiplex PCR; TCRdb's copy keeps in-frame clones and lacks some. This sample has 100,000 to 150,000 clones; roughly three quarters occur once, and the top ten carry 11%. Source material: PBMCs. The sequence derives from a man aged 30-40 years in good health and CMV-seropositive.

CDR3 sequence (DNA): TGTGCCAGCAGCCTTACTTCCGGGACAGGGGCATACAATGAGCAGTTCTTC. The encoded protein is CASSLTSGTGAYNEQFF. The chain uses TRBV7-9 and TRBJ2-1, with 10 nucleotides matching TRBD1. The germline V gene encodes CDR1 SEHNR and CDR2 FQNEAQ (reference sequence). This CDR3 is 17 amino acids long. V shed 5 bases and J 4 bases; nucleotides not matched to a gene: 11.